This TCR beta chain was obtained from a study of T cell clones after liver transplantation. Study context: Samples came pre-transplant, pre-randomization before withdrawal, and post-randomization after withdrawal ended. The study's findings and limits: Compared with third party-reactive sequences, donor-reactive ones declined more, independent of withdrawal success. Graft donor-reactive T cells may have migrated into the graft rather than being deleted.

The germline gives CDR1 SNHLY, CDR2 FYNNEI. Trimming stripped 6 bases from V and 6 bases from J, with 15 bases between. The CDR3 is made up of 14 amino acids. The repertoire was sequenced with immunoSEQ multiplex PCR; TCRdb's copy has only in-frame clones and lacks some. The profile shows about 75,000 clones, around 84% of them singletons. Note on this clone: What it recognizes is unknown.

The V call is TRBV2, the J call TRBJ1-5, with D possibly matching TRBD1 (5 bases). This specimen was CD4+ T cells from blood, taken roughly 50 months after liver transplant. The receptor was derived from a human patient who received a liver transplant. Some T cells may possibly be graft donor cells. CDR3 in DNA: TGTGCCAGCAGCCCTGTCGGGGCAGGTCAGCCCCAGCATTTT. This gives the protein CASSPVGAGQPQHF.